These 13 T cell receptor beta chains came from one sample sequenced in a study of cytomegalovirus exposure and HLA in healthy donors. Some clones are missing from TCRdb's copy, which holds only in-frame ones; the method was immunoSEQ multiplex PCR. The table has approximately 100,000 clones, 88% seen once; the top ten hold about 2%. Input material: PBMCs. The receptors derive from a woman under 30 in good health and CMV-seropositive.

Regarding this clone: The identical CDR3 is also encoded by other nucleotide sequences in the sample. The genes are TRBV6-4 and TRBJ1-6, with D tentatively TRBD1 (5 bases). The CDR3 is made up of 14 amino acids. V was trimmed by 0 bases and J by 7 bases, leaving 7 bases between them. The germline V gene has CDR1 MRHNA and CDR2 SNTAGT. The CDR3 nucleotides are TGTGCCAGCAGTGACTCCTCAGGGAATTCACCCCTCCACTTT. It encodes CASSDSSGNSPLHF.

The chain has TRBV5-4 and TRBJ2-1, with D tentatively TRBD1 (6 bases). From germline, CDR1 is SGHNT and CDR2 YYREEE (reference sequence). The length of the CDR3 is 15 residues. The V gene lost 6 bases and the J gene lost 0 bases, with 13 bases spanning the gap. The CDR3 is CASTHMDSSYNEQFF. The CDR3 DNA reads TGTGCCAGCACCCATATGGACAGCTCCTACAATGAGCAGTTCTTC.

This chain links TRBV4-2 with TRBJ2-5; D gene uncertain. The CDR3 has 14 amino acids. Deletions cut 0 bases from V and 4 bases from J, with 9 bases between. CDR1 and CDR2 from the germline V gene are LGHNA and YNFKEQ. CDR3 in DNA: TGTGCCAGCAGCCAAGATTCGCGCGGAGAGACCCAGTACTTC. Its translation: CASSQDSRGETQYF.

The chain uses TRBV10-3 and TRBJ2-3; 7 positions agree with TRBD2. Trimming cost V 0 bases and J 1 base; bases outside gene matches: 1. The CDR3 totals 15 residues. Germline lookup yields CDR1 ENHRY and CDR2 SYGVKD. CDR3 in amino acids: CAISESGGGTDTQYF. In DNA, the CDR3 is TGTGCCATCAGTGAGTCGGGGGGGGGCACAGATACGCAGTATTTT.

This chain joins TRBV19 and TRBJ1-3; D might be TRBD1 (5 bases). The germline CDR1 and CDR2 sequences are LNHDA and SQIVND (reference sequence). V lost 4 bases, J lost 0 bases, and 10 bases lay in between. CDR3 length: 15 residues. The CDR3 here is CASSRGLFSGNTIYF. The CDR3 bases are TGTGCCAGTAGTAGGGGACTGTTCTCTGGAAACACCATATATTTT.

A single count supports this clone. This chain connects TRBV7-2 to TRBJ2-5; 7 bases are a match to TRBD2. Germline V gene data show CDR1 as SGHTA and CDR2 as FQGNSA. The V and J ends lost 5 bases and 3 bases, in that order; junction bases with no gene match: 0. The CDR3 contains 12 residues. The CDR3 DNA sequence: TGTGCCAGCAGCGGACTAGAAGAGACCCAGTACTTC. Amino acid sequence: CASSGLEETQYF.

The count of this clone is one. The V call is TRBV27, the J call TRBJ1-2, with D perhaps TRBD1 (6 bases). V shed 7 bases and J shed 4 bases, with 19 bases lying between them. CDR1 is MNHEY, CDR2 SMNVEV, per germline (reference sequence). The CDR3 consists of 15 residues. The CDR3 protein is CASTKSVRGTYGYTF. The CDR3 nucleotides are TGTGCCAGCACAAAAAGCGTAAGGGGGACCTATGGCTACACCTTC.

Here the CDR3 DNA reads TGTGCCAGTAGTATAGCTGGACTCAATCAGCCCCAGCATTTT. Translated, it gives CASSIAGLNQPQHF. This sequence joins TRBV19 and TRBJ1-5; D is unresolved. V dropped 1 base and J dropped 3 bases, with 7 bases sitting between them. The length of the CDR3 is 14 residues. In germline, CDR1 is LNHDA, CDR2 SQIVND (reference sequence).

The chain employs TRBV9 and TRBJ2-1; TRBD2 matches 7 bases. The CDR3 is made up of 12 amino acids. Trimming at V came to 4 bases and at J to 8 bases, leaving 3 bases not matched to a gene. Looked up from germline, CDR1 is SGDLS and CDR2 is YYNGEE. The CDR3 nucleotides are TGTGCCAGCAGCCCTCGGGGGGATGAGCAGTTCTTC. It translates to CASSPRGDEQFF. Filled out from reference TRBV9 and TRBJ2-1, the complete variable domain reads DSGVTQTPKHLITATGQRVTLRCSPRSGDLSVYWYQQSLDQGLQFLIQYYNGEERAKGNILERFSAQQFPDLHSELNLSSLELGDSALYFCASSPRGDEQFFGPGTRLTVL.

The CDR3 DNA reads TGTGCCAGCAGCCCACAGGGAAGCAAAAACATTCAGTACTTC. Protein product: CASSPQGSKNIQYF. This chain uses TRBV7-2 with TRBJ2-4; tentatively, D is TRBD1 (6 bases). The V gene lost 5 bases and the J gene lost 3 bases, with 11 bases spanning the gap. This CDR3 has 14 residues. Germline CDR1 SGHTA, CDR2 FQGNSA.

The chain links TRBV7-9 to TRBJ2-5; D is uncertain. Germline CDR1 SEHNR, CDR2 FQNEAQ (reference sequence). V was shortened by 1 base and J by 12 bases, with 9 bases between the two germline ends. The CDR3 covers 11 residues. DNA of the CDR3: TGTGCCAGCAGCTTAGGCTACCCCAAGTACTTC. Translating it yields CASSLGYPKYF.

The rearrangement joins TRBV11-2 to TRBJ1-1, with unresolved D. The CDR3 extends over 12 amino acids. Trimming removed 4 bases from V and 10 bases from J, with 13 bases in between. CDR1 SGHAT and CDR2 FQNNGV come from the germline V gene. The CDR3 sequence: CASSSTPWVAFF. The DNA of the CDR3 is TGTGCCAGCAGCTCGACACCGTGGGTAGCTTTCTTT.

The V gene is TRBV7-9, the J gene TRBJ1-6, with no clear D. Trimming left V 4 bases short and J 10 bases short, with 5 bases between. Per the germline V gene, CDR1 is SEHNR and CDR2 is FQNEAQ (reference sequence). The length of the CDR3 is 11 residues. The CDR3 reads CASSSPSPLHF. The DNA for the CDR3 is TGTGCCAGCAGCTCCCCATCACCCCTCCACTTT.